The clone carrying this T cell receptor (beta chain) came up once. Exposed volunteers were people who met a COVID-19 case within 2 weeks before study entry. Trimming at V came to 4 bases and at J to 4 bases, leaving 8 bases not matched to a gene. This CDR3 contains 15 residues. The germline V gene encodes CDR1 WNHNN and CDR2 SYGVQD (reference sequence). How the authors handled the data: The authors estimated nucleated cell counts from reference gene primer amplification. The data were produced by immunoSEQ multiplex PCR, yet TCRdb's version contains in-frame clones alone and is incomplete. V, J and clone size derive from that table, while D and trimming were established from the DNA sequence. The sample includes 300,000 to 350,000 clones, around nine tenths of them seen just once. The data were obtained in a study of blood T cell repertoires in COVID-19. For the study at large: Sites in the United States, Italy and Spain provided acute and convalescent COVID-19 samples.

The material sequenced was PBMCs or T cells enriched from blood (not recorded which). The chain has TRBV10-1 and TRBJ2-5; 8 bases map to TRBD1. The sequence was obtained from a woman aged 25 to 39 who had been exposed to COVID-19. CDR3 region: CASSAYGQGGETQYF. The CDR3 bases are TGCGCCAGCAGTGCCTACGGACAGGGTGGAGAGACCCAGTACTTC.